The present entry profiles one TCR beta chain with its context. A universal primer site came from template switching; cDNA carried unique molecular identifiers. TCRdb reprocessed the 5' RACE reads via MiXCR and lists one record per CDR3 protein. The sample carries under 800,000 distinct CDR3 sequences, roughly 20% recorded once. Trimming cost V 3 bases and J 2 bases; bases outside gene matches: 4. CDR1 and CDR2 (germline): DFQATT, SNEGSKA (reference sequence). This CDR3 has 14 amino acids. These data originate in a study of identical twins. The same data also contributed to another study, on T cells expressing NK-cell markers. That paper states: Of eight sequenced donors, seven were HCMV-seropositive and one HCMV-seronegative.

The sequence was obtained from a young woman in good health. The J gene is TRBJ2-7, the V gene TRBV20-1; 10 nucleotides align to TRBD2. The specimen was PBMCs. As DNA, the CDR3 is TGCAGTGCTAGTGGACTAGCGGTAACCTACGAGCAGTACTTC. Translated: CSASGLAVTYEQYF.